This T cell receptor beta chain derives from a study of blood T cell repertoires in COVID-19. The wider study: In each case, the material was cDNA or gDNA derived from T cells, B-cell-depleted T cells, or PBMCs.

As processed by the authors: Nucleated cell number was recorded as an estimate derived from reference gene primer amplification. Libraries were prepared by immunoSEQ multiplex PCR; TCRdb keeps only in-frame clonotypes and omits some of them. V, J and clone size are those of that table, while D and trimming were read from the DNA. This table holds about 290,000 clones, roughly 90% found once. This CDR3 is built from 15 residues. Looked up from germline, CDR1 is SGHNT and CDR2 is YYREEE (reference sequence). Trimming removed 4 bases at V and 5 bases at J, with 18 bases between. Seattle's cohort entered during active infection and was followed longitudinally.

The sequencing sample was made of peripheral blood. This sequence originates from a woman in her twenties or thirties with COVID-19, enrolled during active disease. The chain recombines TRBV5-4 with TRBJ1-2; D not resolved. The DNA for the CDR3 is TGTGCCAGCAGCCCAATTGAGGGAGGATTATATGGCTACACCTTC. It specifies CASSPIEGGLYGYTF.